This T cell receptor beta chain was identified in a study of T cell clonality in common variable immunodeficiency. Findings of the study overall: Patient heterogeneity in the CVID cohort limited correlations between repertoire features and clinical complications.

This clone occurred many times. Its antigen is unidentified. The read ends 3 residues early relative to the CDR3; the germline J gene fills the gap. CDR1 is DFQATT and CDR2 is SNEGSKA in the germline V gene (reference sequence). The V gene lost 1 base and the J gene lost 6 bases, with 9 bases spanning the gap. The CDR3 totals 13 residues. Generated by immunoSEQ multiplex PCR, the TCRdb table keeps only in-frame clones and is missing some. Sampling found over 55,000 clones, none seen once. The sequencing input was peripheral blood mononuclear cells. The V gene is TRBV20-1, the J gene TRBJ2-2; possibly TRBD2 for D (5 bases). This TCR came from a person aged 18 to 70 in good health. CDR3 region: CSARASGAGELFF. The DNA read from the CDR3 is TGCAGTGCTAGAGCCTCCGGGGCCGGGGAG.